The 2 T cell receptor beta chains listed next were all sequenced from one sample in a study of CD8+CD57+ T cells in acquired aplastic anemia. The use of genomic DNA as template underpinned the TCR beta VDJ and CDR3 profiling. TCRdb re-analysed the reads in MiXCR, keeping a single row per CDR3 protein. Of roughly 170,000 distinct CDR3 sequences in the sample, around 50% are singletons; the top ten hold under 15%. In patients chosen for sequencing, flow cytometry had shown CD8+CD57+ cell expansion. Sequenced: sorted CD4+, CD8+, or CD8+CD57+ T cells (not recorded which) from PBMCs. The receptors were sampled from a human donor with aplastic anemia.

On this clonotype itself: Since the CDR3 does not end with the conserved phenylalanine or tryptophan, this likely comes from a read error. This CDR3 is CASRVRLGTDTQYV. The CDR3 coding sequence is TGTGCCAGCAGAGTCCGACTGGGGACAGATACGCAGTATGTT. The chain links TRBV7-2 to TRBJ2-3; D is undetermined. The V gene lost 6 bases and the J gene lost 3 bases, with 13 bases spanning the gap. CDR1 is SGHTA, CDR2 FQGNSA, per germline. There are 14 residues in the CDR3.

Of note for this clonotype: The germline gene is not matched at one end of the junction; a read error may be the cause. The chain employs TRBV7-3 and TRBJ2-2, with D tentatively TRBD1 or TRBD2 (5 bases each). This CDR3 is 15 amino acids long. Germline V gene lookup returns CDR1 SGHTA and CDR2 FQGTGA. The CDR3 reads CASGTGRAGTGELSF. In DNA form, the CDR3 reads TGTGCCAGCGGCACCGGAAGGGCCGGGACCGGGGAGCTGTCTTTT.